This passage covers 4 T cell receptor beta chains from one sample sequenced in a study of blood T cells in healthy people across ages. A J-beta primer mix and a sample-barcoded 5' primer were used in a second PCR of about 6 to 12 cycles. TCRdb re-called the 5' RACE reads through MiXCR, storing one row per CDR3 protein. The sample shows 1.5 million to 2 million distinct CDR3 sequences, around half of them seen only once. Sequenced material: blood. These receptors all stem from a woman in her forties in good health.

CDR3 amino acids: CASTALTLSYEQYF. For the CDR3, the DNA is TGTGCCAGCACGGCTCTAACCCTTTCCTACGAGCAGTACTTC. The chain uses TRBV6-2 or TRBV6-3 and TRBJ2-7; no reliable D call. Germline values: CDR1 MNHEY, CDR2 SVGEGT. This CDR3 comprises 14 residues. Trimming pared 7 bases from V and 1 base from J, leaving 14 bases between.

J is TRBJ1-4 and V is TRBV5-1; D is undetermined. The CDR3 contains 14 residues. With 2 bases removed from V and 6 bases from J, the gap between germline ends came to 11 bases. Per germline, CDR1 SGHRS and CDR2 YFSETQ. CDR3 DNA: TGCGCCAGCAGCTTATCGCTAGCCGATGAAAAACTGTTTTTT. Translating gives CASSLSLADEKLFF.

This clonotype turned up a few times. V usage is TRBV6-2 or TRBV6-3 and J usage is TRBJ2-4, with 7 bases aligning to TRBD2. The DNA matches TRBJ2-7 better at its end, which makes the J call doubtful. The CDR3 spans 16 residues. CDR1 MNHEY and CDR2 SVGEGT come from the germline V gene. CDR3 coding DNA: TGTGCCAGCAGCTATGAGATGGGGGGGGATCGTTACGAGCAGTACTTC. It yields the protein CASSYEMGGDRYEQYF.

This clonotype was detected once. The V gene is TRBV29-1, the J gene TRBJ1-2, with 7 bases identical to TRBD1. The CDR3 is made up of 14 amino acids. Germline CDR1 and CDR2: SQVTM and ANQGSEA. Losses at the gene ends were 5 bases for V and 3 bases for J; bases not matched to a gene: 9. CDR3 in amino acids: CSVIRGTSDYGYTF. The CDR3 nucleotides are TGCAGCGTTATCAGGGGGACTTCGGACTATGGCTACACCTTC.